The text below deals with one TCR beta chain. Its antigen remains unknown. This entry is derived from a study of human T cells and chemical hapten exposure. Looking at the study overall: Skin of the upper inner arm, roughly 2 cm by roughly 2 cm, received 2% DPC for sensitization. Notes on the study in general: TCRs above 1 in 1000 frequency did not change with DPC sensitization.

The time point: patch test 1, 2 weeks after DPC sensitization. Documented treatment: therapeutic diphenylcyclopropenone sensitization with weekly scalp DPC. The CDR3 length is 12 residues. V was shortened by 3 bases and J by 8 bases, with 9 bases between the two germline ends. The germline V gene encodes CDR1 SNHLY and CDR2 FYNNEI. One entry per CDR3 protein results from TCRdb running MiXCR on the RACE reads. The sample contains roughly 98,000 distinct CDR3 sequences, around 11% of which appear only once. This receptor was identified in a woman in her thirties or forties with alopecia areata. Some clones in this sample may be carry-over from other donors' samples. The genes are TRBV2 and TRBJ2-3, with D hard to call. The specimen comprised whole blood, sampled in connection with sensitization to the hapten diphenylcyclopropenone (DPC). Written as DNA, the CDR3 is TGTGCCAGCAGTGATACCAGTAGTACGCAGTATTTT. As protein: CASSDTSSTQYF.